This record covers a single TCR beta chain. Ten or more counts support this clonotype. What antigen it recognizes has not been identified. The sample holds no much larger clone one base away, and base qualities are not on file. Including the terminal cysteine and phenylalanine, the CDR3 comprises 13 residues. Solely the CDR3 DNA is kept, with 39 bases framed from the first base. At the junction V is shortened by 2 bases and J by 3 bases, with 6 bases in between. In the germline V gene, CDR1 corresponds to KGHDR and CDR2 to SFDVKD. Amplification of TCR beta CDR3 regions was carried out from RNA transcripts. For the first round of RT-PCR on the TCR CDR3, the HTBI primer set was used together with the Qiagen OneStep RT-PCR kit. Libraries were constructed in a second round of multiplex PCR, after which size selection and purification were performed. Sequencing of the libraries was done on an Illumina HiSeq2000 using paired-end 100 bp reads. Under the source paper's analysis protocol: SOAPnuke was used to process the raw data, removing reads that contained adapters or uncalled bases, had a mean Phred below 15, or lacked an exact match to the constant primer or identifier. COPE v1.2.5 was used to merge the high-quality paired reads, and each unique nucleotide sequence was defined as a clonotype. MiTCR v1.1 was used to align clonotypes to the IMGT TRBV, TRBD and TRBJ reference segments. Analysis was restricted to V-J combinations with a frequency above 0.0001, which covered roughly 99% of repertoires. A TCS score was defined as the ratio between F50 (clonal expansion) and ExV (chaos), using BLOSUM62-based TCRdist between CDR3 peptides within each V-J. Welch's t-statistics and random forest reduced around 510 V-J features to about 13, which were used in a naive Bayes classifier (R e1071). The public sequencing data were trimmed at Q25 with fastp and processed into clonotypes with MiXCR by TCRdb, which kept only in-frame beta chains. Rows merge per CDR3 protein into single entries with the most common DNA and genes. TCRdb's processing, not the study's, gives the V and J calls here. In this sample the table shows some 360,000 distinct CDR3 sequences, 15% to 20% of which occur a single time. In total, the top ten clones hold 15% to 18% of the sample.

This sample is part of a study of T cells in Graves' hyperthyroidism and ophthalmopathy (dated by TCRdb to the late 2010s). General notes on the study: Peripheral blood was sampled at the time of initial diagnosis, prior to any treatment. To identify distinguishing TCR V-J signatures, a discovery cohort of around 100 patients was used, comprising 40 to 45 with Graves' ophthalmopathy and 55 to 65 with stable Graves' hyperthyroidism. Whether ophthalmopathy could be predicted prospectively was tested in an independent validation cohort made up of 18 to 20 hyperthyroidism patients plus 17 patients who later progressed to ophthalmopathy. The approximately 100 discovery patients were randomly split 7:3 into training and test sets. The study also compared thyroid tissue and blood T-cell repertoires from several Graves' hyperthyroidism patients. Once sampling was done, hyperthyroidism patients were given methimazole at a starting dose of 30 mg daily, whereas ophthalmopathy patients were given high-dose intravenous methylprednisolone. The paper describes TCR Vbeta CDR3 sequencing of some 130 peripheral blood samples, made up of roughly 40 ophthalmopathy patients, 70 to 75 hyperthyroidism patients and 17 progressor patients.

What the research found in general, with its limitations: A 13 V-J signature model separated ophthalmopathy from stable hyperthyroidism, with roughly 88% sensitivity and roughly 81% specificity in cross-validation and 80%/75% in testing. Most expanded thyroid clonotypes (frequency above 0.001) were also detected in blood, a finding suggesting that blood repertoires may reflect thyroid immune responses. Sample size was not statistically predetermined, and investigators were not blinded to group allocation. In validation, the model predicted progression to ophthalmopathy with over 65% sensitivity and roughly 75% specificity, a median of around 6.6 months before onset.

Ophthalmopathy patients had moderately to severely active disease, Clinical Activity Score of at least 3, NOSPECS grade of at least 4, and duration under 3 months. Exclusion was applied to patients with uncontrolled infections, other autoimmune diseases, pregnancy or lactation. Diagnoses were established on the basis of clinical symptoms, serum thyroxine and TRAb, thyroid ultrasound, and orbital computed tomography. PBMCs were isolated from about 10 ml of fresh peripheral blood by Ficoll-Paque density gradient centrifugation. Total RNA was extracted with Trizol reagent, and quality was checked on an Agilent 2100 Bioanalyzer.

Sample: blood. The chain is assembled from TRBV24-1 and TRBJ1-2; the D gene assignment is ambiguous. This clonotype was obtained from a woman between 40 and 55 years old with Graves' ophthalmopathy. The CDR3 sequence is CATSDSQYYGYTF. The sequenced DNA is TGTGCCACCAGTGATTCACAATACTATGGCTACACCTTC.